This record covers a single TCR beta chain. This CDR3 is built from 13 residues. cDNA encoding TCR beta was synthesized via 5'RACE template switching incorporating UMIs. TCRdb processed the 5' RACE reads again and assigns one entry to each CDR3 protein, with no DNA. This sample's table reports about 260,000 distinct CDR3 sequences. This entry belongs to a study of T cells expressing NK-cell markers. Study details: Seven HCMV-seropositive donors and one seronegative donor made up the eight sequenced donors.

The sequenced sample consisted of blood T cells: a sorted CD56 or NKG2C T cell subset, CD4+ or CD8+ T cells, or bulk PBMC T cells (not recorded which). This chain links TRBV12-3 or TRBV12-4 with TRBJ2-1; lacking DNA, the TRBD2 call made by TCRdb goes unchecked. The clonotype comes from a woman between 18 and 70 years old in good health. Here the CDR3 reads CAGSLAGYNEQFF.